This T cell receptor (beta chain) is from a study of T cells in Graves' hyperthyroidism and ophthalmopathy. This clonotype has a count of ten or more. RNA transcripts served as the template for amplifying TCR beta CDR3 regions. First-round RT-PCR targeting the TCR CDR3 was performed with the HTBI primer set. TCRdb re-analysed the multiplex PCR reads in MiXCR, keeping a single row per CDR3 protein. Seen here are 300,000 to 400,000 distinct CDR3 sequences, 15% to 20% observed once, and the top ten hold about 49%. Diagnosis of hyperthyroidism was new in patients aged 18 to 65, and its duration was under 2 months. Any patient presenting with uncontrolled infection, other autoimmune disease, pregnancy or lactation was left out. This receptor was taken from a woman in her forties or fifties with Graves' hyperthyroidism. Sequencing was carried out using blood.

The CDR3 nucleotides read TGCAGTGTTTTGACAGGGGGTTCGAACACCGGGGAGCTGTTTTTT. Encoded protein: CSVLTGGSNTGELFF. The V call is TRBV20-1, the J call TRBJ2-2; 9 positions agree with TRBD1. The germline gives CDR1 DFQATT, CDR2 SNEGSKA (reference sequence). CDR3 length: 15 residues. J was trimmed by 0 bases and V by 7 bases; bases with no gene match: 6.